The clone carrying this T cell receptor (beta chain) was counted between two and nine times. Patients aged 18 to 65 had newly diagnosed hyperthyroidism lasting under 2 months. Exclusion followed for patients with uncontrolled infection, other autoimmune disease, pregnancy or lactation. The sample is drawn from a study of T cells in Graves' hyperthyroidism and ophthalmopathy. Between the trimmed V and J ends, which lost 3 bases and 1 base, there was a span of 9 bases. Germline V gene lookup returns CDR1 MGHRA and CDR2 YSYEKL. This CDR3 spans 14 amino acids. The CDR3 regions of TCR beta were amplified from RNA transcripts. The HTBI set primed first-round TCR CDR3 RT-PCR. TCRdb re-analysed the multiplex PCR reads in MiXCR, keeping a single row per CDR3 protein. The data hold approximately 630,000 distinct CDR3 sequences, with 15% to 20% observed a single time.

The chain employs TRBV4-1 and TRBJ1-1; maybe TRBD1 (5 bases). The sample taken for sequencing was blood. This clonotype was sampled from a woman aged 30 to 39 with Graves' hyperthyroidism. As DNA, the CDR3 is TGCGCCAGCAGCCACGGGGCGGGGAACACTGAAGCTTTCTTT. It encodes CASSHGAGNTEAFF.